This entry lists 32 T cell receptor beta chains sequenced from one sample in a study of PD-L1 blockade in urothelial cancer. Repertoires were generated with immunoSEQ multiplex PCR, while TCRdb's copy carries only in-frame clones and drops some. Of around 130,000 clones listed, roughly 84% are singletons. The time point: pretreatment peripheral blood. The sequencing here drew on PBMCs, taken around atezolizumab (anti-PD-L1) treatment. These receptors came from a man in his fifties or sixties with urothelial cancer.

The V and J genes are TRBV4-1 and TRBJ1-1; 8 nucleotides line up with TRBD1. V gave up 4 bases and J gave up 0 bases; unmatched junction bases: 4. Germline assignment: CDR1 MGHRA and CDR2 YSYEKL. The CDR3 has 15 amino acids. CDR3 protein: CASSLRDRMNTEAFF. The CDR3 DNA sequence: TGCGCCAGCAGCCTACGGGACAGGATGAACACTGAAGCTTTCTTT.

The chain recombines TRBV6-4 with TRBJ2-4; D is uncertain. Trimming removed 4 bases from V and 11 bases from J, with 9 bases in between. The CDR3 covers 11 residues. Germline V gene data show CDR1 as MRHNA and CDR2 as SNTAGT. The CDR3 nucleotides are TGTGCCAGCAGTGTGGAGAGTCTTCAGTACTTC. Translation gives CASSVESLQYF.

The CDR3 region has the DNA TGTGCCAGCAGCCGTCGACAGACTGCCTATGGCTACACCTTC. Amino acids: CASSRRQTAYGYTF. The chain has TRBV7-9 and TRBJ1-2; TRBD1 is a possible D gene (5 bases). Germline-derived CDR1 and CDR2 are SEHNR and FQNEAQ (reference sequence). The CDR3 sequence is 14 residues long. Trimming removed 5 bases at V and 4 bases at J, with 14 bases between.

The chain has TRBV28 and TRBJ2-7; 9 bases line up with TRBD2. Germline CDR1 is MDHEN and CDR2 is SYDVKM. V lost 5 bases and J lost 2; bases outside the gene matches: 7. This CDR3 region has 15 residues. The CDR3 DNA reads as TGTGCCAGCAGTCTAAGCGGGAGGAAACCCTACGAGCAGTACTTC. This codes for CASSLSGRKPYEQYF.

This sequence joins TRBV7-2 and TRBJ1-2; 8 positions agree with TRBD1. CDR3 length: 14 residues. The junction had 8 bases not matched to a gene; V was cut back by 5 bases and J by 6 bases. The V gene's germline CDR1 is SGHTA and CDR2 FQGNSA. Here the CDR3 DNA reads TGTGCCAGCAGCCTAAGGACAGGGATCGATGGCTACACCTTC. This translates into CASSLRTGIDGYTF. Based on the CDR3 plus reference TRBV7-2 and TRBJ1-2, the full variable domain is GAGVSQSPSNKVTEKGKDVELRCDPISGHTALYWYRQSLGQGLEFLIYFQGNSAPDKSGLPSDRFSAERTGGSVSTLTIQRTQQEDSAVYLCASSLRTGIDGYTFGSGTRLTVV.

The chain employs TRBV5-4 and TRBJ2-7; D might be TRBD1 (6 bases). V was cut by 0 bases and J by 6 bases, with 10 bases left in between. The CDR3 is 13 amino acids. Germline CDR1 and CDR2: SGHNT and YYREEE (reference sequence). CDR3 in DNA: TGTGCCAGCAGCTTGGGAGAAGGGGGCGAGCAGTACTTC. Amino acids: CASSLGEGGEQYF.

The chain employs TRBV7-3 and TRBJ2-1; the D is unclear. This CDR3 region has 15 residues. CDR1 SGHTA and CDR2 FQGTGA come from the germline V gene. V lost 5 bases to trimming and J lost 4 bases, with 15 bases between them. The CDR3 is CASSPSKEPYNEQFF. The CDR3 DNA reads TGTGCCAGCAGCCCCTCGAAAGAGCCATACAATGAGCAGTTCTTC. The full variable domain, in which reference TRBV7-3 and TRBJ2-1 provide the parts outside the CDR3, is GAGVSQTPSNKVTEKGKYVELRCDPISGHTALYWYRQSLGQGPEFLIYFQGTGAADDSGLPNDRFFAVRPEGSVSTLKIQRTERGDSAVYLCASSPSKEPYNEQFFGPGTRLTVL.

The chain has TRBV28 and TRBJ1-2, with D uncertain. The V end lost 4 bases, the J end lost 6 bases, and 6 bases lay between the germline ends. Germline-derived CDR1 and CDR2 are MDHEN and SYDVKM. The CDR3 runs to 11 residues. The CDR3, as DNA: TGTGCCAGCAGTTCTCCTAATGGCTACACCTTC. Protein product: CASSSPNGYTF.

This sequence joins TRBV29-1 and TRBJ2-7; TRBD2 is a possible D gene (6 bases). CDR3 length: 14 amino acids. Trimming took 3 bases from V and 3 from J, leaving 15 bases between them. Germline values: CDR1 SQVTM, CDR2 ANQGSEA. The CDR3 sequence: CSVEIMGGSYEQYF. Here the CDR3 DNA reads TGCAGCGTTGAGATCATGGGGGGAAGCTACGAGCAGTACTTC.

The chain combines TRBV30 with TRBJ1-5; no clear D gene. The CDR3 has 13 residues. Per germline, CDR1 GTSNPN and CDR2 SVGIG (reference sequence). The CDR3 nucleotides read TGTGCAATTGGAGTCGGCCGAGATCAGCCCCAGCATTTT. It encodes CAIGVGRDQPQHF.

The chain is built from TRBV25-1 and TRBJ2-7; TRBD2 aligns across 8 bases. Trimming took 6 bases from V and 0 from J; bases not matched to a gene: 7. CDR1 is MGHDK and CDR2 is SYGVNS in the germline V gene. CDR3 length: 15 residues. In DNA form, the CDR3 reads TGTGCCAGCAGCTCCCCGGGACTAGGCTCCTACGAGCAGTACTTC. Amino acids: CASSSPGLGSYEQYF.

The genes are TRBV2 and TRBJ2-7; the D is unclear. V lost 4 bases and J lost 3, with 7 bases in between. The CDR3 covers 12 residues. CDR1 is SNHLY and CDR2 is FYNNEI in the germline V gene. CDR3 in amino acids: CASSGSYYEQYF. The CDR3 region has the DNA TGTGCCAGCAGTGGGAGTTACTACGAGCAGTACTTC.

V is TRBV19 and J is TRBJ2-1; D unresolved. The germline V gene has CDR1 LNHDA and CDR2 SQIVND (reference sequence). The CDR3 sequence is 15 residues long. Deletions cut 1 base from V and 4 bases from J, with 11 bases between. The CDR3, as DNA: TGTGCCAGTAGTATAGGACTTCGGAGTTACAATGAGCAGTTCTTC. Its translation: CASSIGLRSYNEQFF.

The chain employs TRBV15 and TRBJ1-2; TRBD1 matches 11 bases. Germline trimming cut 2 bases from V and 6 bases from J; bases unmatched to any gene: 5. The germline V gene encodes CDR1 LNHNV and CDR2 YYDKDF (reference sequence). CDR3 size: 15 residues. CDR3 residues: CATSRTGTGGDGYTF. In DNA form, the CDR3 reads TGTGCCACCAGCAGAACCGGGACAGGGGGGGATGGCTACACCTTC.

The chain employs TRBV15 and TRBJ2-5; 9 nucleotides agree with TRBD2. The germline CDR1 and CDR2 sequences are LNHNV and YYDKDF (reference sequence). V lost 2 bases and J lost 5; bases outside the gene matches: 3. The CDR3 sequence is 14 residues long. The CDR3 spells CATSRNSGSETQYF. The CDR3 DNA reads TGTGCCACCAGCAGAAATAGCGGGAGTGAGACCCAGTACTTC.

This sequence joins TRBV5-6 and TRBJ1-5; a possible D gene is TRBD1 (6 bases). The CDR3 runs 16 residues. CDR1 and CDR2 from the germline V gene are SGHDT and YYEEEE. The ends were cut back, 2 bases at V and 5 bases at J, with 17 bases in the middle. In DNA form, the CDR3 reads TGTGCCAGCAGCTTCGGAGGGACGGGGGGCTATCAGCCCCAGCATTTT. This sequence encodes CASSFGGTGGYQPQHF.

This chain connects TRBV14 to TRBJ2-1; 8 nucleotides match TRBD2. This CDR3 spans 17 amino acids. Germline CDR1 SGHDN, CDR2 FVKESK. The V segment lost 4 bases and the J segment 6 bases; nucleotides outside the gene matches: 14. Here the CDR3 reads CASSRWSGLGRGNEQFF. As DNA, the CDR3 is TGTGCCAGCAGCCGTTGGTCGGGACTAGGGAGGGGCAATGAGCAGTTCTTC.

The chain recombines TRBV5-8 with TRBJ1-5, with 7 bases that match TRBD1. CDR3 length: 15 residues. V shed 2 bases and J 5 bases; nucleotides not matched to a gene: 7. The germline V gene encodes CDR1 SGHTS and CDR2 YDEGEE. The CDR3 DNA reads TGTGCCAGCAGCTTCACTTCCAGGGGGGATCAGCCCCAGCATTTT. Amino acids: CASSFTSRGDQPQHF.

This chain joins TRBV7-8 and TRBJ1-5; D not resolved. CDR1 and CDR2 from the germline V gene are SGHVS and FQNEAQ. Trimming left V 1 base short and J 6 bases short, with 10 bases between. The CDR3 is made up of 14 amino acids. DNA for the CDR3: TGTGCCAGCAGCTTAGATAGCAATTCTCAGCCCCAGCATTTT. Translated, it gives CASSLDSNSQPQHF.

The CDR3 loop is CASQGSHSNQPQHF. The CDR3 nucleotides are TGTGCCAGCCAGGGCAGCCATAGCAATCAGCCCCAGCATTTT. J is TRBJ1-5 and V is TRBV2; D is possibly TRBD1 (5 bases). The length of the CDR3 is 14 residues. V lost 8 bases and J lost 0, with 11 bases in between. Looked up from germline, CDR1 is SNHLY and CDR2 is FYNNEI. The variable domain in full, with the rest retrieved from reference TRBV2 and TRBJ1-5, is EPEVTQTPSHQVTQMGQEVILRCVPISNHLYFYWYRQILGQKVEFLVSFYNNEISEKSEIFDDQFSVERPDGSNFTLKIRSTKLEDSAMYFCASQGSHSNQPQHFGDGTRLSIL.

The V and J genes are TRBV5-1 and TRBJ1-1; maybe TRBD1 (6 bases). Trimming removed 0 bases from V and 0 bases from J, with 9 bases in between. This CDR3 spans 15 amino acids. Germline CDR1 SGHRS, CDR2 YFSETQ. The CDR3 sequence is CASSLGRGMNTEAFF. DNA of the CDR3: TGCGCCAGCAGCTTGGGCAGGGGAATGAACACTGAAGCTTTCTTT.

This chain links TRBV7-8 with TRBJ1-1; TRBD1 matches at 9 bases. V lost 5 bases, J lost 7 bases, and 2 bases stayed unmatched. The length of the CDR3 is 12 residues. Germline V gene lookup returns CDR1 SGHVS and CDR2 FQNEAQ. CDR3 amino acids: CASSLGQGEAFF. CDR3 nucleotide sequence: TGTGCCAGCAGCCTGGGACAGGGTGAAGCTTTCTTT.

The chain has TRBV19 and TRBJ1-1; D is uncertain. Germline V gives CDR1 LNHDA, CDR2 SQIVND (reference sequence). CDR3 length equals 13 residues. Trimming cost V 5 bases and J 0 bases, with 7 bases left between them. The CDR3 coding sequence is TGTGCCAGTAGTCTATCTGTGAACACTGAAGCTTTCTTT. Translation gives CASSLSVNTEAFF.

The genes are TRBV19 and TRBJ1-5; 7 bases line up with TRBD1. V trimming: 6 bases; J trimming: 4 bases; junction bases outside the gene matches: 6. Looked up from germline, CDR1 is LNHDA and CDR2 is SQIVND (reference sequence). This CDR3 contains 14 residues. This CDR3 reads CASSQGQMNQPQHF. The CDR3 DNA follows: TGTGCCAGTAGCCAGGGACAGATGAATCAGCCCCAGCATTTT.

The chain couples TRBV10-3 to TRBJ2-1; possible D gene TRBD2, 6 bases. V was trimmed by 6 bases and J by 0 bases, leaving 18 bases between them. The V gene's germline CDR1 is ENHRY and CDR2 SYGVKD. The CDR3 runs 17 residues. CDR3 loop: CAISSYPSDSSYNEQFF. CDR3 in DNA: TGTGCCATCAGCTCCTACCCTAGCGACAGCTCCTACAATGAGCAGTTCTTC.

Notes on this clone: Other DNA sequences of this sample code for an identical CDR3. The V gene is TRBV7-2, the J gene TRBJ1-5; 8 nucleotides agree with TRBD1. Germline lookup yields CDR1 SGHTA and CDR2 FQGNSA. The CDR3 sequence is 16 residues long. V dropped 1 base and J dropped 1; count of bases not matched to a gene: 3. CDR3 sequence reads: CASSLGDRGSNQPQHF. Here the CDR3 DNA reads TGTGCCAGCAGCTTAGGAGACAGGGGAAGCAATCAGCCCCAGCATTTT.

CDR3 DNA: TGTGCCATCAGGGACTTTGCGGGAGGAGGAGAGACCCAGTACTTC. Translated, it gives CAIRDFAGGGETQYF. The chain links TRBV10-3 to TRBJ2-5; TRBD2 aligns across 8 bases. The CDR3 has 15 amino acids. Per the germline V gene, CDR1 is ENHRY and CDR2 is SYGVKD. The V gene end was trimmed by 6 bases and the J gene end by 4 bases; junction bases not matched to a gene: 10.

Only one count was recorded for this clone. The J gene is TRBJ2-7, the V gene TRBV11-2; 8 bases map to TRBD1. Trimming cost V 5 bases and J 4 bases; bases outside gene matches: 1. Germline V gene lookup returns CDR1 SGHAT and CDR2 FQNNGV. This CDR3 region has 12 residues. The chain's CDR3 is CASSGQGYEQYF. CDR3 in DNA: TGTGCCAGCAGCGGACAGGGATACGAGCAGTACTTC.

The rearrangement joins TRBV5-4 to TRBJ1-1; D not certain. Germline CDR1 reads SGHNT; CDR2 reads YYREEE (reference sequence). V shed 0 bases and J shed 0 bases, with 9 bases lying between them. The CDR3 length is 15 residues. The CDR3 DNA sequence: TGTGCCAGCAGCTTGGCATCAGATTTGAACACTGAAGCTTTCTTT. Translated, it gives CASSLASDLNTEAFF.

The J gene is TRBJ1-1, the V gene TRBV7-3, with D tentatively TRBD1 (5 bases). Trimming took off 2 bases at V and 1 base at J, with 11 bases between the two ends. In germline, CDR1 is SGHTA, CDR2 FQGTGA. The CDR3 spans 15 residues. The CDR3 sequence: CASSLQGFGNTEAFF. Written as DNA, the CDR3 is TGTGCCAGCAGCTTACAGGGTTTTGGGAACACTGAAGCTTTCTTT.

The chain combines TRBV7-9 with TRBJ1-2; D is unresolved. Trimming left V 4 bases short and J 6 bases short, with 9 bases between. From germline, CDR1 is SEHNR and CDR2 FQNEAQ (reference sequence). The CDR3 is 12 amino acids. In DNA, the CDR3 is TGTGCCAGCAGCTACGTTCGGGATGGCTACACCTTC. Its protein is CASSYVRDGYTF.

This clone has just a few counts. Within the sample, other DNA sequences also encode this same CDR3. The V and J genes are TRBV5-1 and TRBJ1-2, with TRBD1 as a possible D gene (6 bases). Per the germline V gene, CDR1 is SGHRS and CDR2 is YFSETQ. The CDR3 runs 12 residues. The ends were cut back, 2 bases at V and 8 bases at J, with 10 bases in the middle. The CDR3 spells CASSLTGFGYTF. Written as DNA, the CDR3 is TGCGCCAGCAGCTTAACAGGGTTCGGCTACACCTTC. Based on the CDR3 plus reference TRBV5-1 and TRBJ1-2, the full variable domain is KAGVTQTPRYLIKTRGQQVTLSCSPISGHRSVSWYQQTPGQGLQFLFEYFSETQRNKGNFPGRFSGRQFSNSRSEMNVSTLELGDSALYLCASSLTGFGYTFGSGTRLTVV.